One sample yielded the 29 T cell receptor beta chains listed below, sequenced in a study of T cells in Graves' hyperthyroidism and ophthalmopathy. RNA transcripts provided the source from which TCR beta CDR3 regions were amplified. The primer set for the first-round RT-PCR of the TCR CDR3 was HTBI. TCRdb ran MiXCR on the multiplex PCR reads and lists one entry per CDR3 protein. The sample carries fewer than 650,000 distinct CDR3 sequences, approximately 15% recorded once. Sequencing was done on a sample of blood. These receptors were taken from a woman aged 40 to 50 with Graves' hyperthyroidism.

The sample holds many counts of this clonotype. V usage is TRBV20-1 and J usage is TRBJ1-2; D might be TRBD1 (5 bases). CDR3 length: 14 amino acids. V dropped 5 bases and J dropped 0 bases, with 13 bases sitting between them. The germline V gene encodes CDR1 DFQATT and CDR2 SNEGSKA (reference sequence). DNA of the CDR3: TGCAGTGCTGCCTTGGGGGGGGCTAACTATGGCTACACCTTC. Amino acids: CSAALGGANYGYTF.

This clonotype was seen repeatedly, ten times or more. The chain links TRBV29-1 to TRBJ1-1, with D uncertain. With 4 bases removed from V and 1 base from J, the gap between germline ends came to 10 bases. The CDR3 has 13 amino acids. Per germline, CDR1 SQVTM and CDR2 ANQGSEA. The CDR3, as DNA: TGCAGCGTTGCCTGGGCAGGGAACACTGAAGCTTTCTTT. This encodes CSVAWAGNTEAFF.

This clonotype was seen repeatedly, ten times or more. The J gene is TRBJ1-6, the V gene TRBV7-8; D not resolved. The germline V and J ends were trimmed by 7 bases and 2 bases, with 6 bases remaining between them. Germline V CDR1 and CDR2: SGHVS, FQNEAQ. The CDR3 is 13 residues long. CDR3 loop: CASTSPYNSPLHF. Here the CDR3 DNA reads TGTGCCAGCACCTCCCCCTATAATTCACCCCTCCACTTT.

This chain joins TRBV6-1 and TRBJ1-3; possibly TRBD1 for D (5 bases). Trimming pared 3 bases from V and 2 bases from J, leaving 8 bases between. Germline CDR1 is MNHNS and CDR2 is SASEGT. The CDR3 covers 14 residues. The CDR3 sequence is CASSEQGAGNTIYF. The DNA of the CDR3 is TGTGCCAGCAGTGAGCAGGGCGCTGGAAACACCATATATTTT.

As to this clonotype: One end of the junction varies from germline; a read error may be responsible. The V gene is TRBV18, the J gene TRBJ2-2, with TRBD1 matching 7 bases. From germline, CDR1 is KGHSH and CDR2 LQKENI. The CDR3 consists of 15 residues. The CDR3: CASSKQGTNTGEPFF. The CDR3 DNA is TGTGCCAGCTCAAAACAGGGGACGAACACCGGGGAGCCGTTTTTT.

At least ten counts were recorded for this clonotype. The gene calls are TRBV5-6 and TRBJ2-1; 7 nucleotides agree with TRBD1. The CDR3 contains 14 residues. After removal of 2 bases from V and 2 bases from J, the junction contained 1 base not matched to a gene. Germline assignment: CDR1 SGHDT and CDR2 YYEEEE. CDR3 in amino acids: CASSFGTAYNEQFF. The DNA for the CDR3 is TGTGCCAGCAGCTTTGGGACAGCCTACAATGAGCAGTTCTTC.

This clonotype was seen many times. The chain links TRBV6-1 to TRBJ2-3; 7 bases align to TRBD1. Germline V gives CDR1 MNHNS, CDR2 SASEGT. V dropped 7 bases and J dropped 6; count of bases not matched to a gene: 13. This CDR3 contains 15 residues. The CDR3 bases are TGTGCCAGCATGGCCCCAACAGGGGTGGTGGATACGCAGTATTTT. It encodes CASMAPTGVVDTQYF.

This clonotype came up a few times. The chain carries TRBV3-1 and TRBJ1-2, with 7 nucleotides matching TRBD1. V lost 4 bases, J lost 2 bases, and 4 bases stayed unmatched. Germline CDR1 is LGHDT and CDR2 is YNNKEL (reference sequence). This CDR3 has 14 amino acids. CDR3 sequence (DNA): TGTGCCAGCAGCCTTGGGACAGAGAACTATGGCTACACCTTC. It translates to CASSLGTENYGYTF.

This chain joins TRBV28 and TRBJ2-7, with TRBD2 matching over 12 bases. The CDR3 consists of 17 residues. Germline V gene data show CDR1 as MDHEN and CDR2 as SYDVKM. Losses at the gene ends were 8 bases for V and 4 bases for J; bases not matched to a gene: 15. Here the CDR3 reads CASGQMGMTSGSYEQYF. The CDR3 DNA is TGTGCCAGCGGCCAGATGGGGATGACTAGCGGGAGTTACGAGCAGTACTTC. Together with reference TRBV28 and TRBJ2-7, the CDR3 gives the full variable domain: DVKVTQSSRYLVKRTGEKVFLECVQDMDHENMFWYRQDPGLGLRLIYFSYDVKMKEKGDIPEGYSVSREKKERFSLILESASTNQTSMYLCASGQMGMTSGSYEQYFGPGTRLTVT.

In this sample, this clonotype turned up many times. The chain combines TRBV6-1 with TRBJ2-1, with 7 bases that match TRBD1. Germline lookup yields CDR1 MNHNS and CDR2 SASEGT. The CDR3 is made up of 15 amino acids. V lost 2 bases and J lost 2; bases outside the gene matches: 3. The CDR3 nucleotides are TGTGCCAGCAGTGAATCAGGGGGTCCCTACAATGAGCAGTTCTTC. It codes for CASSESGGPYNEQFF.

This clonotype was detected ten times or more. V is TRBV11-2 and J is TRBJ2-3; D not resolved. CDR1 and CDR2 from the germline V gene are SGHAT and FQNNGV. The CDR3 has 14 residues. V lost 0 bases and J 2 bases, leaving 6 bases between the germline ends. Here the CDR3 DNA reads TGTGCCAGCAGCTTAGATCAGTCCACAGATACGCAGTATTTT. As protein: CASSLDQSTDTQYF. The variable domain in full, with the rest retrieved from reference TRBV11-2 and TRBJ2-3, is EAGVAQSPRYKIIEKRQSVAFWCNPISGHATLYWYQQILGQGPKLLIQFQNNGVVDDSQLPKDRFSAERLKGVDSTLKIQPAKLEDSAVYLCASSLDQSTDTQYFGPGTRLTVL.

The rearrangement joins TRBV29-1 to TRBJ2-7; D is uncertain. Germline loops: CDR1 SQVTM, CDR2 ANQGSEA. V lost 1 base to trimming and J lost 4 bases, with 8 bases between them. The CDR3 has 12 amino acids. The CDR3 nucleotides read TGCAGCGTTGAAGCCGAAGGTTACGAGCAGTACTTC. It specifies CSVEAEGYEQYF.

This clonotype showed up many times. The V gene is TRBV20-1, the J gene TRBJ2-5; D perhaps matches TRBD2 (6 bases). This CDR3 has 14 residues. Trimming removed 6 bases from V and 4 bases from J, with 18 bases in between. CDR1 is DFQATT and CDR2 is SNEGSKA in the germline V gene (reference sequence). This chain's CDR3 is CSAPDYQLGETQYF. The CDR3 bases are TGCAGTGCCCCGGACTATCAATTAGGAGAGACCCAGTACTTC.

The CDR3, as DNA: TGCAGTGCTAGAATCCTCCGGGGCGGTCCCGGGGAGCTGTTTTTT. As protein: CSARILRGGPGELFF. This chain uses TRBV20-1 with TRBJ2-2; the D gene could be TRBD1 or TRBD2 (5 bases each). This CDR3 has 15 amino acids. CDR1 is DFQATT, CDR2 SNEGSKA, per germline (reference sequence). The V end was cut by 2 bases, the J end by 6 bases, with 16 bases between.

This clonotype was seen at least ten times. The chain recombines TRBV7-9 with TRBJ2-7; 8 positions match TRBD1. V was pared by 0 bases and J by 4 bases, with 5 bases of the junction left unmatched. CDR1 and CDR2 from the germline V gene are SEHNR and FQNEAQ (reference sequence). This CDR3 is 15 amino acids long. The CDR3 nucleotides read TGTGCCAGCAGCTTAGCTGCAGACAGGGGTTACGAGCAGTACTTC. Its translation: CASSLAADRGYEQYF. Filled out from reference TRBV7-9 and TRBJ2-7, the complete variable domain reads DTGVSQNPRHKITKRGQNVTFRCDPISEHNRLYWYRQTLGQGPEFLTYFQNEAQLEKSRLLSDRFSAERPKGSFSTLEIQRTEQGDSAMYLCASSLAADRGYEQYFGPGTRLTVT.

This clonotype was seen repeatedly, ten times or more. The chain couples TRBV3-1 to TRBJ1-1, with a tentative D call TRBD1 (5 bases). Looked up from germline, CDR1 is LGHDT and CDR2 is YNNKEL (reference sequence). The CDR3 spans 14 residues. The V end lost 4 bases, the J end lost 3 bases, and 12 bases lay between the germline ends. For the CDR3, the DNA is TGTGCCAGCAGCCGAGCAGGGCCCCACACTGAAGCTTTCTTT. Encoded protein: CASSRAGPHTEAFF.

This clonotype was seen a few times. The CDR3 nucleotides read TGCAGCGTTCTTTCGGTCGCGGGACAGCCCCAGCATTTT. Residues: CSVLSVAGQPQHF. The chain carries TRBV29-1 and TRBJ1-5; D remains ambiguous. The germline gives CDR1 SQVTM, CDR2 ANQGSEA. With 5 bases removed from V and 7 bases from J, the gap between germline ends came to 15 bases. This CDR3 region has 13 residues.

This clonotype showed up many times. The V call is TRBV27, the J call TRBJ2-1; TRBD1 matches at 8 bases. Germline V CDR1 and CDR2: MNHEY, SMNVEV (reference sequence). CDR3 length equals 15 residues. After removal of 3 bases from V and 8 bases from J, the junction contained 9 bases not matched to a gene. The CDR3, as DNA: TGTGCCAGCAGTTTTCTGGGACAGGAGGGCTATGAGCAGTTCTTC. It translates to CASSFLGQEGYEQFF.

Many counts were recorded for this clonotype. The chain's CDR3 is CASSSGTGKVDIQYF. The CDR3 DNA reads as TGCGCCAGCAGCTCAGGGACAGGGAAGGTGGACATTCAGTACTTC. V usage is TRBV5-1 and J usage is TRBJ2-4; TRBD1 agrees at 9 bases. CDR3 size: 15 residues. V gave up 3 bases and J gave up 8 bases; unmatched junction bases: 9. The germline gives CDR1 SGHRS, CDR2 YFSETQ.

This clonotype was recorded at least ten times. The chain employs TRBV5-1 and TRBJ1-6; D gene ambiguous. Trimming shortened V by 5 bases and J by 0 bases, and 9 bases separated the two germline ends. Germline V gene lookup returns CDR1 SGHRS and CDR2 YFSETQ. The CDR3 extends over 15 amino acids. This chain's CDR3 is CASREGSSYNSPLHF. The CDR3 DNA reads as TGCGCCAGCAGGGAGGGAAGCTCCTATAATTCACCCCTCCACTTT. The full variable domain, in which reference TRBV5-1 and TRBJ1-6 provide the parts outside the CDR3, is KAGVTQTPRYLIKTRGQQVTLSCSPISGHRSVSWYQQTPGQGLQFLFEYFSETQRNKGNFPGRFSGRQFSNSRSEMNVSTLELGDSALYLCASREGSSYNSPLHFGNGTRLTVT.

The table lists this clonotype with a few counts. The rearrangement uses TRBV14 and TRBJ2-1; tentatively, D is TRBD1 or TRBD2 (5 bases each). The CDR3 is made up of 14 amino acids. The V and J ends lost 4 bases and 7 bases respectively, with 14 bases between them. The germline V gene encodes CDR1 SGHDN and CDR2 FVKESK. This CDR3 reads CASSRLGVGNEQFF. The CDR3 coding sequence is TGTGCCAGCAGCCGTTTGGGGGTCGGGAATGAGCAGTTCTTC.

This chain uses TRBV12-3 or TRBV12-4 with TRBJ2-2, with TRBD1 matching 10 bases. Trimming at V came to 7 bases and at J to 0 bases, leaving 2 bases not matched to a gene. The CDR3 is 15 amino acids. The CDR3 is CASNGQGANTGELFF. CDR3 coding DNA: TGTGCCAGCAACGGACAGGGGGCGAACACCGGGGAGCTGTTTTTT.

This clonotype was found many times. The chain has TRBV5-1 and TRBJ2-1, with 12 nucleotides matching TRBD2. This CDR3 region has 17 residues. Losses at the gene ends were 4 bases for V and 5 bases for J; bases not matched to a gene: 10. The germline gives CDR1 SGHRS, CDR2 YFSETQ. The CDR3 loop reads CASSPLPGLAGNNEQFF. The CDR3 nucleotides are TGCGCCAGCAGCCCTCTACCGGGACTAGCGGGTAACAATGAGCAGTTCTTC.

A note on this clonotype: One end of the junction is discordant with germline, which a read error may explain. The genes are TRBV28 and TRBJ1-1; no clear D gene. Germline CDR1 and CDR2: MDHEN and SYDVKM. The CDR3 has 13 amino acids. CDR3 DNA sequence: TGTGTCAGCAGTCCACTACAGCACTCTGAAGCTTTCTTT. Protein: CVSSPLQHSEAFF.

This clonotype was counted ten times or more. The chain links TRBV12-3 or TRBV12-4 to TRBJ1-5; D unclear. The CDR3 runs to 14 residues. Trimming left V 1 base short and J 4 bases short, with 8 bases between. The CDR3 sequence: CASSLDSINQPQHF. For the CDR3, the DNA is TGTGCCAGCAGTTTAGACAGTATAAATCAGCCCCAGCATTTT.

This clonotype was found a few times. The rearrangement links TRBV19 to TRBJ1-1; D is undetermined. CDR3 length: 16 amino acids. Trimming left V 8 bases short and J 2 bases short, with 21 bases between. CDR1 is LNHDA and CDR2 is SQIVND in the germline V gene (reference sequence). CDR3 DNA: TGTGCCAGTCCTCCCCCTCCCCCGGGTAAAAACACTGAAGCTTTCTTT. Translation: CASPPPPPGKNTEAFF.

This clonotype occurred a few times. V usage is TRBV25-1 and J usage is TRBJ2-7; D might be TRBD2 (5 bases). Germline-derived CDR1 and CDR2 are MGHDK and SYGVNS. V was shortened by 8 bases and J by 6 bases, with 17 bases between the two germline ends. The CDR3 is 13 residues long. CDR3 sequence: CASGRPEGGEQYF. The CDR3 DNA reads as TGTGCCAGCGGGAGACCCGAAGGTGGCGAGCAGTACTTC.

The rearrangement joins TRBV2 to TRBJ2-5; D uncertain. CDR1 and CDR2 from the germline V gene are SNHLY and FYNNEI. The CDR3 has 13 amino acids. Trimming took off 4 bases at V and 0 bases at J, with 6 bases between the two ends. The CDR3 reads CASSVVHQETQYF. CDR3 in DNA: TGTGCCAGCAGTGTGGTGCACCAAGAGACCCAGTACTTC.

This chain links TRBV7-9 with TRBJ1-1, with no clear D. Trimming cost V 2 bases and J 1 base, with 8 bases left between them. Germline V gene sequence: CDR1 SEHNR, CDR2 FQNEAQ (reference sequence). There are 14 residues in the CDR3. In DNA, the CDR3 is TGTGCCAGCAGCTTATTCTCGGAGAACACTGAAGCTTTCTTT. It encodes CASSLFSENTEAFF.